The TCR beta chain under discussion was sequenced for a study of CD8 T cells in Susac syndrome. The germline CDR1 and CDR2 sequences are LNHDA and SQIVND (reference sequence). The CDR3 is 15 amino acids. Trimming stripped 3 bases from V and 0 bases from J, with 10 bases between. TEMRA cells were FACS-enriched, unlike CD8+ and CD4+ T cells, which were negatively isolated. Random hexamers were used to reverse transcribe an amount of roughly 0.5 to 1 ug RNA. Amplification of TCR beta CDR3 by immunoSEQ multiplex PCR spanned 54 Vbeta and 13 Jbeta. TCRdb reprocessed the immunoSEQ multiplex PCR reads with MiXCR, giving one entry per CDR3 protein. This table holds about 130,000 distinct CDR3 sequences, 85% to 95% found once.

The clonotype was recovered from a human donor with multiple sclerosis. This chain links TRBV19 with TRBJ2-3; D is unclear. The specimen was CD8+ T cells from PBMCs. The CDR3 sequence: CASSIAATSTDTQYF. CDR3 DNA: TGTGCCAGTAGTATTGCGGCTACGAGCACAGATACGCAGTATTTT.